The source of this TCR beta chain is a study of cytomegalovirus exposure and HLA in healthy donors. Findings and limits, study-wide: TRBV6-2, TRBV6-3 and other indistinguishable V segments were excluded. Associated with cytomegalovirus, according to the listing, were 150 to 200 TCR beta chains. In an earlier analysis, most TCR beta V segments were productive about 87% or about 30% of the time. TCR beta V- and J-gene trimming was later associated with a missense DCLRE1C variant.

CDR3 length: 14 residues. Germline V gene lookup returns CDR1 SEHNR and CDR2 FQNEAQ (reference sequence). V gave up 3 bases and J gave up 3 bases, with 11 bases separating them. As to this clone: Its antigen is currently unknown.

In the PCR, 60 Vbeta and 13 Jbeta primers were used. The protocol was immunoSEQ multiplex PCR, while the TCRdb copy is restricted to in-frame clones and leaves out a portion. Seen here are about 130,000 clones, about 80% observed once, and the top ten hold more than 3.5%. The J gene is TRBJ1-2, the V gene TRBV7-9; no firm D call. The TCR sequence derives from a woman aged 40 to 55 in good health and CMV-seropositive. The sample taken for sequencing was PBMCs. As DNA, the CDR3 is TGTGCCAGCAGCTTCACGTCAGATGACTATGGCTACACCTTC. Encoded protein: CASSFTSDDYGYTF.